These 17 T cell receptor beta chains were all obtained from the same sample, sequenced in a study of blood T cell repertoires in COVID-19 (TCRdb year 2020). The library relied on the immunoSEQ multiplex PCR assay. Drawn from immuneACCESS, this table holds only the in-frame rearrangements with V and J called that TCRdb kept. Clones are partly lost; checked studies trace under half to an unresolved V gene and leave the rest unexplained. Here the sample has roughly 230,000 clones; approximately 84% occur a single time. The ten biggest clones cover under 5% of the sample. Sequencing was performed on peripheral blood. These receptors were collected from a man between 45 and 60 years old with acute or convalescent COVID-19.

The chain combines TRBV2 with TRBJ2-1, with D hard to call. With 2 bases removed from V and 0 bases from J, the gap between germline ends came to 8 bases. CDR1 SNHLY and CDR2 FYNNEI come from the germline V gene. The CDR3 is 15 amino acids. The CDR3: CASSEYASSYNEQFF. The CDR3 DNA follows: TGTGCCAGCAGTGAATACGCGAGCTCCTACAATGAGCAGTTCTTC.

The V and J genes are TRBV10-3 and TRBJ2-3; D might be TRBD2 (7 bases). The V gene lost 0 bases and the J gene lost 7 bases, with 20 bases spanning the gap. The CDR3 runs to 17 residues. The germline gives CDR1 ENHRY, CDR2 SYGVKD. The CDR3 protein is CAISESTRGATRNTQYF. Written as DNA, the CDR3 is TGTGCCATCAGTGAGTCGACTCGGGGGGCCACGAGGAATACGCAGTATTTT.

This chain connects TRBV18 to TRBJ2-1, with 10 bases matching TRBD2. With V trimmed by 3 bases and J by 3 bases, 5 bases remained unmatched. Looked up from germline, CDR1 is KGHSH and CDR2 is LQKENI. The CDR3 covers 16 residues. This CDR3 is CASSPLAGVDYNEQFF. The CDR3 bases are TGTGCCAGCTCACCCCTAGCGGGGGTCGACTACAATGAGCAGTTCTTC.

The rearrangement links TRBV11-3 to TRBJ1-1; D is undetermined. Trimming stripped 4 bases from V and 0 bases from J, with 6 bases between. The length of the CDR3 is 13 residues. Germline V gives CDR1 SGHNT, CDR2 YENEEA. In DNA form, the CDR3 reads TGTGCCAGCAGCTCGCGGGTGAACACTGAAGCTTTCTTT. The encoded protein is CASSSRVNTEAFF.

CDR3 loop: CSVEGGVSPTYEQYF. CDR3 bases: TGCAGCGTTGAAGGAGGTGTCAGTCCAACCTACGAGCAGTACTTC. The chain recombines TRBV29-1 with TRBJ2-7; D unclear. The germline gives CDR1 SQVTM, CDR2 ANQGSEA. The CDR3 is 15 amino acids. V dropped 1 base and J dropped 2 bases, with 15 bases sitting between them.

The chain joins TRBV3-1 (or the pseudogene TRBV3-2) to TRBJ2-7; perhaps TRBD1 as D (6 bases). The CDR3 runs 13 residues. V lost 2 bases, J lost 4 bases, and 9 bases lay in between. Germline V gives CDR1 LGHDT, CDR2 YNNKEL (reference sequence). CDR3 region: CASSQQGMYEQYF. The DNA of the CDR3 is TGTGCCAGCAGCCAACAGGGGATGTACGAGCAGTACTTC.

The chain employs TRBV4-1 and TRBJ1-2; no firm D call. In germline, CDR1 is MGHRA, CDR2 YSYEKL. The CDR3 is 15 amino acids. V was clipped by 0 bases and J by 1 base, with 9 bases between them. The CDR3, as DNA: TGCGCCAGCAGCCAAGACGGCGGGAGTAACTATGGCTACACCTTC. This translates into CASSQDGGSNYGYTF.

The V and J genes are TRBV5-5 and TRBJ1-2; 10 bases align to TRBD1. This CDR3 has 15 residues. Germline V lookup: CDR1 SGHKS, CDR2 YYEKEE (reference sequence). Unmatched junction bases numbered 9, after V lost 2 bases and J lost 8 bases. CDR3 coding DNA: TGTGCCAGCAGCTTCCAGACAGGGGGCGCGGAGGGCTACACCTTC. This encodes CASSFQTGGAEGYTF.

The chain uses TRBV5-1 and TRBJ2-1; 10 nucleotides align to TRBD1. The CDR3 has 14 residues. Germline trimming cut 7 bases from V and 4 bases from J; bases unmatched to any gene: 5. Germline V gene lookup returns CDR1 SGHRS and CDR2 YFSETQ. The CDR3: CASGQGGSYNEQFF. The CDR3 DNA reads as TGCGCCAGCGGACAGGGGGGGTCTTACAATGAGCAGTTCTTC.

The rearrangement joins TRBV3-1 (or the pseudogene TRBV3-2) to TRBJ1-2, with D tentatively TRBD1 (5 bases). Germline loops: CDR1 LGHDT, CDR2 YNNKEL (reference sequence). Trimming pared 0 bases from V and 3 bases from J, leaving 11 bases between. The CDR3 is 15 amino acids. The CDR3 nucleotides read TGTGCCAGCAGCCAAGATCGGGGGGGTTACTATGGCTACACCTTC. Protein: CASSQDRGGYYGYTF.

The rearrangement uses TRBV7-8 and TRBJ1-1; 7 bases are shared with TRBD1. The CDR3 covers 16 residues. The V gene's germline CDR1 is SGHVS and CDR2 FQNEAQ. J gave up 0 bases and V 2 bases, and 6 bases lay outside the gene matches. The DNA of the CDR3 is TGTGCCAGCAGCTTATCGCCGACAGGGATGAACACTGAAGCTTTCTTT. Translated: CASSLSPTGMNTEAFF.

V and J are TRBV11-2 and TRBJ2-1, with a possible D match to TRBD2 (5 bases). The CDR3 is 15 residues long. Germline values: CDR1 SGHAT, CDR2 FQNNGV. Deletions cut 5 bases from V and 6 bases from J, with 17 bases between. The CDR3 reads CASSPGPTEGNEQFF. The CDR3 region has the DNA TGTGCCAGCAGCCCCGGACCAACCGAGGGCAATGAGCAGTTCTTC.

The DNA of the CDR3 is TGCGCCAGCAGCTTAGGGGACAGGGGACAGCCCCAGCATTTT. Translation: CASSLGDRGQPQHF. The chain recombines TRBV5-1 with TRBJ1-5, with 10 bases that match TRBD1. Looked up from germline, CDR1 is SGHRS and CDR2 is YFSETQ. V dropped 2 bases and J dropped 7; count of bases not matched to a gene: 3. The CDR3 is made up of 14 amino acids.

The V gene is TRBV18, the J gene TRBJ1-1; 7 bases map to TRBD1. CDR3 length: 14 residues. V shed 8 bases, J shed 1 base, and the junction held 7 bases outside the gene matches. The V gene's germline CDR1 is KGHSH and CDR2 LQKENI. CDR3 nucleotides: TGTGCCAGCAGGACAGGCGGTCCGAACACTGAAGCTTTCTTT. It yields the protein CASRTGGPNTEAFF.

This rearrangement joins TRBV19 to TRBJ1-3; D remains ambiguous. The CDR3 runs to 16 residues. V lost 7 bases to trimming and J lost 1 base, with 17 bases between them. CDR1 is LNHDA and CDR2 is SQIVND in the germline V gene (reference sequence). The CDR3 is CASTTPDRGSGNTIYF. CDR3 sequence (DNA): TGTGCCAGTACCACCCCGGACCGGGGTTCTGGAAACACCATATATTTT. Drawing the rest from reference TRBV19 and TRBJ1-3, the complete variable domain is DGGITQSPKYLFRKEGQNVTLSCEQNLNHDAMYWYRQDPGQGLRLIYYSQIVNDFQKGDIAEGYSVSREKKESFPLTVTSAQKNPTAFYLCASTTPDRGSGNTIYFGEGSWLTVV.

The chain uses TRBV18 and TRBJ2-6; tentative D call: TRBD2 (6 bases). The germline V gene has CDR1 KGHSH and CDR2 LQKENI. The CDR3 runs to 18 residues. V shed 3 bases and J shed 0 bases, with 15 bases lying between them. The CDR3 region is CASSPGTPRLSGANVLTF. The DNA for the CDR3 is TGTGCCAGCTCACCTGGGACTCCTAGGCTCTCTGGGGCCAACGTCCTGACTTTC. Looking up the rest from reference TRBV18 and TRBJ2-6 gives the full variable domain: NAGVMQNPRHLVRRRGQEARLRCSPMKGHSHVYWYRQLPEEGLKFMVYLQKENIIDESGMPKERFSAEFPKEGPSILRIQQVVRGDSAAYFCASSPGTPRLSGANVLTFGAGSRLTVL.

The chain employs TRBV7-6 and TRBJ2-7, with D maybe TRBD2 (5 bases). The CDR3 consists of 13 residues. Germline-derived CDR1 and CDR2 are SGHVS and FNYEAQ. V shed 5 bases and J shed 7 bases, with 15 bases lying between them. CDR3 sequence reads: CASSGGGSLEQYF. The CDR3 bases are TGTGCCAGCAGCGGAGGCGGGTCTCTAGAGCAGTACTTC. Variable domain in full (rest from reference TRBV7-6 and TRBJ2-7): GAGVSQSPRYKVTKRGQDVALRCDPISGHVSLYWYRQALGQGPEFLTYFNYEAQQDKSGLPNDRFSAERPEGSISTLTIQRTEQRDSAMYRCASSGGGSLEQYFGPGTRLTVT.